This TCR beta chain originates from a study of T-cell reconstitution after alpha-beta-depleted transplantation in children. Construction of the TCRbeta library involved unique molecular identifiers. TCRdb independently ran MiXCR on the PCR reads; one entry per CDR3 protein. The sample consists of some 500,000 distinct CDR3 sequences, about 31% of them appearing once. Per the germline V gene, CDR1 is SGDLS and CDR2 is YYNGEE. The V end was cut by 0 bases, the J end by 9 bases, with 13 bases between. The length of the CDR3 is 14 residues. This clonotype was detected only a few times. The sequence was collected from a human donor who donated a stem cell graft to a child with aplastic anemia. This specimen was PBMCs from the stem cell graft donor, taken from the stem cell graft. The chain recombines TRBV9 with TRBJ2-1; D uncertain. The CDR3, as DNA: TGTGCCAGCAGCGTAGTGTGGTCGAGTGTTGAGCAGTTCTTC. This translates into CASSVVWSSVEQFF.